This T cell receptor beta chain came from a study of blood T cell repertoires in COVID-19. Whole-study context: Sample material is recorded as cDNA or gDNA derived from T cells, B-cell-depleted T cells, or PBMCs.

This table comes from immunoSEQ multiplex PCR, and its TCRdb copy is limited to in-frame clones, with some not included. The sample yields 320,000 or so clones, less than 85% seen once. This CDR3 is built from 14 residues. The germline V gene has CDR1 LNHDA and CDR2 SQIVND (reference sequence). V gave up 10 bases and J gave up 5 bases, with 20 bases separating them. In terms of age and location, participants ranged from roughly 18 to 89 years and lived in about 25 US areas. It was within 2 weeks before study entry that exposed participants met a COVID-19 case. This receptor was taken from a woman aged 25-40 years who had been exposed to COVID-19. The sample taken for sequencing was PBMCs or T cells enriched from blood (not recorded which). The genes are TRBV19 and TRBJ1-2; no firm D call. CDR3 sequence: CATMPPREKYGYTF. For the CDR3, the DNA is TGTGCCACCATGCCCCCGCGCGAGAAATATGGCTACACCTTC. The full variable domain, with the rest looked up from reference TRBV19 and TRBJ1-2, is DGGITQSPKYLFRKEGQNVTLSCEQNLNHDAMYWYRQDPGQGLRLIYYSQIVNDFQKGDIAEGYSVSREKKESFPLTVTSAQKNPTAFYLCATMPPREKYGYTFGSGTRLTVV.